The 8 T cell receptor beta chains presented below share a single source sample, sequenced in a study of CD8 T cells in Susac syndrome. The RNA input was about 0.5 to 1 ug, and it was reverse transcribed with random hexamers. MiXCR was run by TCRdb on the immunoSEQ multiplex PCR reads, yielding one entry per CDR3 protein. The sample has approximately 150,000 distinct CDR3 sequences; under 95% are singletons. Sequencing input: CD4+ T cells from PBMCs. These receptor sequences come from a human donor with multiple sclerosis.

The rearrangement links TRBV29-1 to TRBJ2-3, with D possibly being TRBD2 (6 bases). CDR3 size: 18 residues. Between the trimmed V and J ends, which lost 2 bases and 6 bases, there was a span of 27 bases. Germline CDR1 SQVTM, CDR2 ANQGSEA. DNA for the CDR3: TGCAGCGTTGAAACTAGGGGAGAGAGCGGGCTTGTGTCTGATACGCAGTATTTT. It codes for CSVETRGESGLVSDTQYF.

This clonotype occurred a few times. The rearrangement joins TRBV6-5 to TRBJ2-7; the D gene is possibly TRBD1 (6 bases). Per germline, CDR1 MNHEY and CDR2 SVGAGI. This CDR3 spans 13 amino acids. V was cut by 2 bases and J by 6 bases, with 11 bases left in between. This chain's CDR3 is CASSYTGLGEQYF. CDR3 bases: TGTGCCAGCAGTTACACAGGGTTGGGCGAGCAGTACTTC.

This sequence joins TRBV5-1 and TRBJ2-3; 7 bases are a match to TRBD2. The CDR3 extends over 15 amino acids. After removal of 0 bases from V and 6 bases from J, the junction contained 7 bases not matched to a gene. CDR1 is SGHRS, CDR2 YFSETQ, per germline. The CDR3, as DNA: TGCGCCAGCAGCTTGGTTCGCGGGAGTGGCGATACGCAGTATTTT. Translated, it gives CASSLVRGSGDTQYF.

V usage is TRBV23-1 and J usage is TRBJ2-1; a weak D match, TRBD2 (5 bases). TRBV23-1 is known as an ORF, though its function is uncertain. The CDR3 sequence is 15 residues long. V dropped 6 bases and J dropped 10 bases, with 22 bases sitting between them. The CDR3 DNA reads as TGCGCCAGCAGGGGAAGACCAGGAGAAGGGAGAGAGCAGTTCTTC. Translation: CASRGRPGEGREQFF.

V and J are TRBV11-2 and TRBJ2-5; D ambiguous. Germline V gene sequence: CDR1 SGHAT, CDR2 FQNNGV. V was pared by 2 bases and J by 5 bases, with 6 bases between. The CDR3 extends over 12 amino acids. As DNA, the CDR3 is TGTGCCAGCAGCTTAAGTACCGAGACCCAGTACTTC. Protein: CASSLSTETQYF.

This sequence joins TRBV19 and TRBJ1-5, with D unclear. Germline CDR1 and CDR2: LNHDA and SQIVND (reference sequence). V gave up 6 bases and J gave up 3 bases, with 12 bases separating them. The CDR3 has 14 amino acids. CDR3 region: CASSKGQFNQPQHF. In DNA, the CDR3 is TGTGCCAGTAGCAAGGGTCAATTCAATCAGCCCCAGCATTTT.

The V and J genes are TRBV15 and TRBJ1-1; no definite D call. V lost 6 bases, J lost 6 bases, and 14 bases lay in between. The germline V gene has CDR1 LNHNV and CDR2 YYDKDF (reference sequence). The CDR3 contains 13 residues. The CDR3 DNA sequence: TGTGCCACCAGATCGGATAGGGTCGCTGAAGCTTTCTTT. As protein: CATRSDRVAEAFF.

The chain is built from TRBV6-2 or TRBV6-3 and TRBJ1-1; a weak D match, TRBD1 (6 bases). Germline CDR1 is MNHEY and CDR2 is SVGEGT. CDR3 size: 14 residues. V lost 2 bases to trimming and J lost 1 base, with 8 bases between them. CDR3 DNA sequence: TGTGCCAGCAGTTACAACAGGGCGAACACTGAAGCTTTCTTT. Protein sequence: CASSYNRANTEAFF.